This T cell receptor (beta chain) stems from a study of CD8 T cells in Susac syndrome. V lost 4 bases, J lost 10 bases, and 12 bases lay in between. Germline loops: CDR1 SGHTS, CDR2 YDEGEE. CDR3 length: 12 residues. Roughly 0.45 to 1 ug RNA was reverse transcribed with random hexamers. Across 54 Vbeta and 13 Jbeta, immunoSEQ multiplex PCR amplified TCR beta CDR3. Using its own MiXCR run on the immunoSEQ multiplex PCR reads, TCRdb lists one record per CDR3 protein. This sample yields about 290,000 distinct CDR3 sequences, of which approximately 85% are seen a single time; about 0.22% belongs to the top ten. In the multiple sclerosis control group, patients were treatment-naive and had stable or active relapsing-remitting disease. TEMRA cells were enriched by FACS, while CD8+ and CD4+ T cells were obtained through a negative isolation that was performed magnetically.

Sequenced: CD8+ T cells from PBMCs. The chain uses TRBV5-8 and TRBJ2-1; possibly TRBD2 for D (5 bases). This receptor was identified in a human donor with multiple sclerosis. The CDR3 is CASSAIEGEQFF. The DNA for the CDR3 is TGTGCCAGCAGCGCGATCGAGGGCGAGCAGTTCTTC.